Shown below are 14 T cell receptor beta chains from a single sample sequenced in a study of blood T cell repertoires in COVID-19. Using immunoSEQ multiplex PCR, the repertoire was profiled, and TCRdb retains in-frame clones only, with some absent. The data show 200,000 to 250,000 clones, about 90% seen once. The sample comprised peripheral blood. These receptors were taken from a man between 60 and 70 years old with COVID-19, enrolled during active disease.

The chain employs TRBV11-2 and TRBJ1-1, with TRBD1 as a possible D gene (5 bases). The ends were cut back, 7 bases at V and 1 base at J, with 10 bases in the middle. In germline, CDR1 is SGHAT, CDR2 FQNNGV. This CDR3 has 13 residues. In DNA form, the CDR3 reads TGTGCCAGCACCGTCGGACAGAACACTGAAGCTTTCTTT. Translated, it gives CASTVGQNTEAFF.

The V gene is TRBV3-1 (or the pseudogene TRBV3-2), the J gene TRBJ1-2, with D uncertain. The CDR3 sequence is 13 residues long. Germline V lookup: CDR1 LGHDT, CDR2 YNNKEL (reference sequence). Trimming cost V 6 bases and J 3 bases, with 11 bases left between them. This chain's CDR3 is CASSRSQYYGYTF. Here the CDR3 DNA reads TGTGCCAGCAGTCGCTCCCAGTACTATGGCTACACCTTC.

This chain links TRBV12-3 or TRBV12-4 with TRBJ2-7; possibly TRBD2 for D (6 bases). Trimming took 1 base from V and 7 from J, leaving 11 bases between them. The CDR3 covers 13 residues. Written as DNA, the CDR3 is TGTGCCAGCAGTTTAGTGCCGGGGAGGGAGCAGTACTTC. Its protein product is CASSLVPGREQYF.

The chain employs TRBV15 and TRBJ2-1, with D possibly TRBD2 on 6 matching bases. Germline CDR1 is LNHNV and CDR2 is YYDKDF (reference sequence). The CDR3 consists of 17 residues. Trimming shortened V by 5 bases and J by 4 bases, and 21 bases separated the two germline ends. CDR3 nucleotides: TGTGCCACCAGCCCCGGGACTTCAGGAACCCTGTACAATGAGCAGTTCTTC. Protein: CATSPGTSGTLYNEQFF.

This rearrangement joins TRBV27 to TRBJ1-3, with TRBD1 identical over 9 bases. The CDR3 length is 16 residues. The V segment lost 5 bases and the J segment 3 bases; nucleotides outside the gene matches: 8. Germline V gene lookup returns CDR1 MNHEY and CDR2 SMNVEV (reference sequence). CDR3 bases: TGTGCCAGCAGTCCCCGGGACAGGGTATTTGGAAACACCATATATTTT. Its protein product is CASSPRDRVFGNTIYF.

The V gene is TRBV27, the J gene TRBJ2-1, with TRBD1 matching 8 bases. V gave up 3 bases and J gave up 2 bases; unmatched junction bases: 6. Germline V gene sequence: CDR1 MNHEY, CDR2 SMNVEV (reference sequence). The CDR3 has 16 residues. The CDR3 DNA sequence: TGTGCCAGCAGTTTTCCAGGGGGCGGGACCTACAATGAGCAGTTCTTC. Encoded protein: CASSFPGGGTYNEQFF.

The chain couples TRBV3-1 (or the pseudogene TRBV3-2) to TRBJ2-2; 7 bases map to TRBD1. V dropped 4 bases and J dropped 5; count of bases not matched to a gene: 13. From germline, CDR1 is LGHDT and CDR2 YNNKEL (reference sequence). The length of the CDR3 is 17 residues. The CDR3 sequence is CASSLRLTGIKTGELFF. The CDR3 nucleotides read TGTGCCAGCAGCCTCCGCTTGACAGGGATAAAGACCGGGGAGCTGTTTTTT.

The chain employs TRBV2 and TRBJ2-3; D is unclear. The CDR3 totals 15 residues. Trimming removed 1 base from V and 0 bases from J, with 8 bases in between. Germline loops: CDR1 SNHLY, CDR2 FYNNEI. CDR3 DNA sequence: TGTGCCAGCAGTGAAGAGGCGGTAAGCACAGATACGCAGTATTTT. It yields the protein CASSEEAVSTDTQYF.

This clone was found once. V usage is TRBV4-3 and J usage is TRBJ2-3, with 7 bases aligning to TRBD2. Germline lookup yields CDR1 LGHNA and CDR2 YSLEER. The CDR3 sequence is 16 residues long. Losses at the gene ends were 1 base for V and 2 bases for J; bases not matched to a gene: 6. Here the CDR3 reads CASSQGPSGPTDTQYF. DNA of the CDR3: TGCGCCAGCAGCCAAGGACCTAGCGGCCCCACAGATACGCAGTATTTT.

The V and J genes are TRBV2 and TRBJ1-6; 7 positions agree with TRBD1. This CDR3 region has 15 residues. Germline V CDR1 and CDR2: SNHLY, FYNNEI. V lost 7 bases and J lost 9; bases outside the gene matches: 12. The CDR3, as DNA: TGTGCCAGCATCCCGACAGGGCTGGGCGGTTCACCCCTCCACTTT. Its translation: CASIPTGLGGSPLHF.

This clone was picked up a small number of times. V usage is TRBV5-1 and J usage is TRBJ1-5; perhaps TRBD1 as D (6 bases). Looked up from germline, CDR1 is SGHRS and CDR2 is YFSETQ. CDR3 length: 14 amino acids. Trimming took off 4 bases at V and 3 bases at J, with 11 bases between the two ends. The CDR3 loop is CASSPSGDNQPQHF. The CDR3 DNA reads TGCGCCAGCAGCCCGTCAGGGGACAATCAGCCCCAGCATTTT. Complete variable domain (other parts from reference TRBV5-1 and TRBJ1-5): KAGVTQTPRYLIKTRGQQVTLSCSPISGHRSVSWYQQTPGQGLQFLFEYFSETQRNKGNFPGRFSGRQFSNSRSEMNVSTLELGDSALYLCASSPSGDNQPQHFGDGTRLSIL.

V and J are TRBV18 and TRBJ1-2; D remains unclear. This CDR3 has 16 amino acids. V was pared by 2 bases and J by 4 bases, with 17 bases between. Per the germline V gene, CDR1 is KGHSH and CDR2 is LQKENI. The CDR3 reads CASSPYIGNEGYGYTF. CDR3 DNA sequence: TGTGCCAGCTCACCATACATCGGCAATGAGGGCTATGGCTACACCTTC.

J is TRBJ1-2 and V is TRBV7-9, with D possibly TRBD1 on 6 matching bases. The CDR3 loop spans 17 amino acids. V gave up 5 bases and J gave up 2 bases, with 21 bases separating them. The V gene's germline CDR1 is SEHNR and CDR2 FQNEAQ (reference sequence). The CDR3: CASSPLGQGLGNYGYTF. As DNA, the CDR3 is TGTGCCAGCAGCCCCCTCGGGCAGGGGCTAGGGAACTATGGCTACACCTTC.

V is TRBV5-1 and J is TRBJ1-6; D call uncertain. Germline V CDR1 and CDR2: SGHRS, YFSETQ. V was pared by 0 bases and J by 5 bases, with 9 bases between. This CDR3 is 15 amino acids long. Here the CDR3 DNA reads TGCGCCAGCAGCTTGGCTGGGCATCATAATTCACCCCTCCACTTT. Amino acid sequence: CASSLAGHHNSPLHF. Drawing the rest from reference TRBV5-1 and TRBJ1-6, the complete variable domain is KAGVTQTPRYLIKTRGQQVTLSCSPISGHRSVSWYQQTPGQGLQFLFEYFSETQRNKGNFPGRFSGRQFSNSRSEMNVSTLELGDSALYLCASSLAGHHNSPLHFGNGTRLTVT.